Sequencing of this TCR beta chain was carried out in a study of T cell responses to AZD1222 COVID-19 vaccine (dated by TCRdb to the early 2020s). Some background on the complete study: TCR sequencing was performed for roughly 250 trial participants, of whom 200 to 220 were given two doses of AZD1222 and some 26 were given two doses of MenACWY control vaccine. Trial participants were enrolled by age into subgroups of 18-55, 56-69 and 70-plus years, and about 150, 27 and 61 TCR-sequenced participants, respectively, were included in these subgroups.

Regarding this clone: Its specific antigen is unknown. Base qualities are not provided; no much larger clone lies one nucleotide away.

Spanning cysteine to phenylalanine, the CDR3 consists of 16 amino acids. CDR3 DNA only is kept here, 48 bases in frame from base 1. The germline V gene (reference sequence) gives CDR1 as LNHDA and CDR2 as SQIVND. V trim: 6 bases; J trim: 4 bases; unmatched bases: 11. Sample time point, as interpreted from the label and publication: baseline before first vaccination. The sample's treatment or condition, from its label and the paper: meningococcal conjugate vaccine given as trial control. Vaccinee samples came from UK trials COV001 and COV002, including a single-blind randomized controlled phase 2/3 trial of AZD1222 (ChAdOx1 nCoV-19) in healthy adults. For TCRbeta chain sequencing, PBMC samples from trial participants were taken at day 0 and at day 28 after the second dose. What the study reported, not specific to this receptor: Most participants were white British and females outnumbered males, and the authors suggested that clonal diversity may have been underestimated. Epitopes outside the regions mutated in the B.1.351 and B.1.1.7 variants were reportedly recognized by nearly half of the unique spike-specific TCRs. In the small 56-69-year group, the increase in depth fell short of significance, most likely because of low power. CD4 TCRs associated with the vaccine covered the entire spike protein, and the dominant responses were in regions 160-218 and 743-854. Because no day 14 peak-response samples were available, the repertoires could be characterized only after the peak T cell response. After two AZD1222 doses, spike-specific TCR breadth and depth were significantly higher than at day 0 and than in MenACWY recipients. Conclusions about previously exposed vaccinees are limited, since just a handful of AZD1222 recipients were seropositive for SARS-CoV-2 at baseline.

The CDR3 regions of human TCRbeta chains were subjected to immunosequencing. The original methods were these. Repertoire TCRs were checked for matches against a reference library of SARS-CoV-2-specific TCRs that had been generated using the MIRA antigen-specificity platform. Breadth was defined as the fraction of unique TCRs that were SARS-CoV-2-associated, and depth was defined as the fraction of total T cells that were SARS-CoV-2-associated. Using the MIRA data, each spike-specific TCR was assigned both to the spike region to which the TCR was reactive and to a CD4 or CD8 class. Log10-transformed breadth and depth values were compared by one-way ANOVA with Sidak's multiple comparisons tests. The clones in this table, taken by TCRdb from immuneACCESS, are in-frame only. Not every clone is retained; where verified, under half of the shortfall comes from an unresolved V gene, and the cause of the rest is unknown. Clone size and V and J calls were adopted from that table, with D and trimming inferred from the DNA. The sample yields some 130,000 clones; 88% were counted once. The biggest ten clones account for around a sixth of the sample.

Sequencing used peripheral blood, obtained on day 0 of MenACWY control vaccination. In this chain, TRBV19 is recombined with TRBJ2-1, and TRBD2 matches 8 of the central bases. The source is an adult in good health. CDR3 loop: CASRQRGGLFYNEQFF. The nucleotide sequence is given as TGTGCCAGTAGGCAACGGGGGGGACTCTTTTACAATGAGCAGTTCTTC.